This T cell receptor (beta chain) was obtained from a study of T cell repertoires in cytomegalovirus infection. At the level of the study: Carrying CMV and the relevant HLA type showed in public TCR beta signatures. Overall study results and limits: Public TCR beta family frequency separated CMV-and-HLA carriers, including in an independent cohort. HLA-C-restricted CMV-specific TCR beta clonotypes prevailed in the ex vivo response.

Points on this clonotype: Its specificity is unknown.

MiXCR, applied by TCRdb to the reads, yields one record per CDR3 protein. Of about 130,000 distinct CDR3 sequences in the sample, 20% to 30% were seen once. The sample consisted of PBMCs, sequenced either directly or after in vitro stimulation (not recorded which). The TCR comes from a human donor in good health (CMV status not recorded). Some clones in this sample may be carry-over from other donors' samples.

For the CDR3, the DNA is TGTGCCAGCACCCACAGGGATAGCTCCTACGAGCAGTACTTC. The encoded protein is CASTHRDSSYEQYF. The J gene is TRBJ2-7, the V gene TRBV7-8, with D perhaps matching TRBD1 (6 bases). The V gene's germline CDR1 is SGHVS and CDR2 FQNEAQ. V dropped 7 bases and J dropped 0 bases, with 13 bases sitting between them. CDR3 length equals 14 residues.